The source of this T cell receptor beta chain is a study of OX40 agonist ivuxolimab in advanced cancers. Across the study: An agonistic anti-OX40 (CD134) antibody, ivuxolimab, was used to treat the patients. Averaging roughly 60 years in age, with a range of roughly 23 to 80, the cohort was about 83% male.

The method was immunoSEQ multiplex PCR; TCRdb's version includes in-frame clones alone and lacks a portion of them. The table shows 95,000 to 150,000 clones, with 93% occurring only once. Study findings and constraints: On average, CD8+ T cells showed a greater number of expanded clones than CD4+.

On this clone: The antigen is not known.

The CDR3 is 18 residues long. Unmatched junction bases numbered 16, after V lost 0 bases and J lost 5 bases. In germline, CDR1 is SGHRS, CDR2 YFSETQ. The receptor was derived from an adult with an advanced solid tumor such as melanoma, head and neck, liver or kidney cancer. The starting material was CD4+ or CD8+ T cells sorted from blood, obtained in a trial of the OX40 agonist ivuxolimab. The rearrangement uses TRBV5-1 and TRBJ2-5; TRBD2 agrees at 7 bases. As DNA, the CDR3 is TGCGCCAGCAGCTTGGACTGGACCAGAGGGGCGGGAGTCGAGACCCAGTACTTC. Translating it yields CASSLDWTRGAGVETQYF.